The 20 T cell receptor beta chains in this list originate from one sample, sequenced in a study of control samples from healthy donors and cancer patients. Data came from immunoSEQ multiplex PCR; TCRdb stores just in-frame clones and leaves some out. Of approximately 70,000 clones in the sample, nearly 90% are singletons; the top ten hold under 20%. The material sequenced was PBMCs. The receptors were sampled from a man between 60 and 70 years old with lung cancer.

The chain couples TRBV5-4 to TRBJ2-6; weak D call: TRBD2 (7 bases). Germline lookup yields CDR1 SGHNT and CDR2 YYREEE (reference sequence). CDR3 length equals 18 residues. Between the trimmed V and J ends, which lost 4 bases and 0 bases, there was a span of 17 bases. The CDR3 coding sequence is TGTGCCAGCAGCCGAGGGGGGGTTGGATTCTCTGGGGCCAACGTCCTGACTTTC. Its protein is CASSRGGVGFSGANVLTF.

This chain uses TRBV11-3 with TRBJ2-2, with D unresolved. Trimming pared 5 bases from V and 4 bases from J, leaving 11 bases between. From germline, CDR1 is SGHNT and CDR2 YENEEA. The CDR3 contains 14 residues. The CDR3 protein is CASSPPTGTGELFF. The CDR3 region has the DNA TGTGCCAGCAGCCCCCCGACGGGCACCGGGGAGCTGTTTTTT.

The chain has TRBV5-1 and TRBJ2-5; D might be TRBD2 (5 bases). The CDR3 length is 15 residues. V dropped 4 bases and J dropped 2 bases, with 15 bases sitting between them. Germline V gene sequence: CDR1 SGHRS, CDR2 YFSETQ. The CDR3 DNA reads TGCGCCAGCAGCCGCGAGTCGGGGATACAAGAGACCCAGTACTTC. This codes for CASSRESGIQETQYF.

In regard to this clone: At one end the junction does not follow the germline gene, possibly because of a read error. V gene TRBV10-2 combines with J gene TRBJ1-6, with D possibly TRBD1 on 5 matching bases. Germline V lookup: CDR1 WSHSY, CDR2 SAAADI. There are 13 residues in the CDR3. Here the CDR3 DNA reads TGCGCCAGGAGTGAAGACAGCAATTCACCCCTCCACTTT. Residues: CARSEDSNSPLHF.

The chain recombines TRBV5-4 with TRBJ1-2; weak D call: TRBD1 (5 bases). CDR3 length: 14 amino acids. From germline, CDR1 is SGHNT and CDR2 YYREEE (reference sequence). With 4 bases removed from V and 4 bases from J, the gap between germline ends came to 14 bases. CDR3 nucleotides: TGTGCCAGCAGCCGGGGGGACGGACTCTATGGCTACACCTTC. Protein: CASSRGDGLYGYTF.

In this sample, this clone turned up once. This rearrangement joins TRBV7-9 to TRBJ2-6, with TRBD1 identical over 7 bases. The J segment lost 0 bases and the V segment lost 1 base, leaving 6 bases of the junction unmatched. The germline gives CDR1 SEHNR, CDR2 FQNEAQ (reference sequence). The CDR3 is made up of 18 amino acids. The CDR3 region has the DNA TGTGCCAGCAGCTTAGAGTTCCAGGGGGTCTCTGGGGCCAACGTCCTGACTTTC. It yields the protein CASSLEFQGVSGANVLTF.

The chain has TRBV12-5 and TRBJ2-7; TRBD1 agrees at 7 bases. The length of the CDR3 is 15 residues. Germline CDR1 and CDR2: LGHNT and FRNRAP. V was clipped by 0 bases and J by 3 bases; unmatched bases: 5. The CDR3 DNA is TGTGCTAGTGGTTTGGTACGATCAGGGGGCTACGAGCAGTACTTC. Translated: CASGLVRSGGYEQYF.

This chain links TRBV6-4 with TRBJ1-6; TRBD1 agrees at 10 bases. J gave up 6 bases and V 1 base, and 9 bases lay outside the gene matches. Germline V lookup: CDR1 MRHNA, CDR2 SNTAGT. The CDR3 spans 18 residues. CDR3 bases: TGTGCCAGCAGTGACTTTGGGACAGGGGTTGGTCGTAATTCACCCCTCCACTTT. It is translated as CASSDFGTGVGRNSPLHF.

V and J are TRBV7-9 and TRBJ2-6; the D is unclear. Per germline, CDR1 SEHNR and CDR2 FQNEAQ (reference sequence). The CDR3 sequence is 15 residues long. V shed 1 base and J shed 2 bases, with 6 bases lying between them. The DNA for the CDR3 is TGTGCCAGCAGCTTAGTGGAAGCTGGGGCCAACGTCCTGACTTTC. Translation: CASSLVEAGANVLTF.

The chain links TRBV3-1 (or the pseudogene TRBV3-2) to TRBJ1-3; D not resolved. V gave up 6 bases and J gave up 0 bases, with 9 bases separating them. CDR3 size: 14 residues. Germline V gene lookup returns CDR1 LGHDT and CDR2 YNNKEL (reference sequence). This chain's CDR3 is CASSQLHSGNTIYF. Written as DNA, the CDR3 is TGTGCCAGCAGTCAGCTGCACTCTGGAAACACCATATATTTT.

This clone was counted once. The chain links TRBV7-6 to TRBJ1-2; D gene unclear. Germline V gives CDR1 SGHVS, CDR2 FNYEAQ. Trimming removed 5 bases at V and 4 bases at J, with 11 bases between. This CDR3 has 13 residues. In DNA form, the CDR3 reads TGTGCCAGCAGCCCGGGCTCGGTCTATGGCTACACCTTC. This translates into CASSPGSVYGYTF.

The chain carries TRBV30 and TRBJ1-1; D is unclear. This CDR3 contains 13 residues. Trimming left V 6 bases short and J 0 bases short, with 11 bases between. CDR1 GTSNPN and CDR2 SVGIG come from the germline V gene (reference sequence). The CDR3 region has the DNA TGTGCCTGTTCAGTCTTCATGAACACTGAAGCTTTCTTT. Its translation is CACSVFMNTEAFF.

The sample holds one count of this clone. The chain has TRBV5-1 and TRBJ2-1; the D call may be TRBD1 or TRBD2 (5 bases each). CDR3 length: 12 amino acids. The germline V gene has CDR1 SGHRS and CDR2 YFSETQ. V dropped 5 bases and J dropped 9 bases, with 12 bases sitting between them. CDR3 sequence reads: CASRPERGEQFF. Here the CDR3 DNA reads TGCGCCAGCAGACCTGAGAGGGGTGAGCAGTTCTTC.

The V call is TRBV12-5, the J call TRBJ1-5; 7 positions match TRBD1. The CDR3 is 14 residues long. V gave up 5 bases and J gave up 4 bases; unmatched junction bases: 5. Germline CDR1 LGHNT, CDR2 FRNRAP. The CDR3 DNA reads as TGTGCTAGTGGTCCCGGGACAGCAAATCAGCCCCAGCATTTT. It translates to CASGPGTANQPQHF.

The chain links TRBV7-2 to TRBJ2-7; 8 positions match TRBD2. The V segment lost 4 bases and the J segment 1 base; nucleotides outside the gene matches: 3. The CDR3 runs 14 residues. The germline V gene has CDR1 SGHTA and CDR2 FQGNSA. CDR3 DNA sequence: TGTGCCAGCAGCTCCGGGAGGGTTTCCTACGAGCAGTACTTC. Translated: CASSSGRVSYEQYF.

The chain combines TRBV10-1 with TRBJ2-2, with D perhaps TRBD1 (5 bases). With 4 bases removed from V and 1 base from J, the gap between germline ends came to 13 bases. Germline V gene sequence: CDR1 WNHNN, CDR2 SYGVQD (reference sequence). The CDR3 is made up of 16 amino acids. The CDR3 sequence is CASSGKGGQNTGELFF. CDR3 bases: TGCGCCAGCAGTGGTAAGGGTGGACAGAACACCGGGGAGCTGTTTTTT.

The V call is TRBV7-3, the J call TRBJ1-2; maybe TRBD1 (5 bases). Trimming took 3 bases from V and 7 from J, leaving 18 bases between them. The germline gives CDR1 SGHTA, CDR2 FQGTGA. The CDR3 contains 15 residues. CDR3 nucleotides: TGTGCCAGCAGCTTGGGGGGGACCGAGCTACGTGGCTACACCTTC. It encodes CASSLGGTELRGYTF.

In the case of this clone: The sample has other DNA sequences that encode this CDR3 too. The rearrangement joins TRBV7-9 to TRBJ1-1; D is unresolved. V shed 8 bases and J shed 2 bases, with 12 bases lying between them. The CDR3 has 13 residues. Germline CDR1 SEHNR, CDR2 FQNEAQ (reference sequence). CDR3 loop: CASSLQENTEAFF. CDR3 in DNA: TGTGCCAGCTCACTTCAGGAAAACACTGAAGCTTTCTTT.

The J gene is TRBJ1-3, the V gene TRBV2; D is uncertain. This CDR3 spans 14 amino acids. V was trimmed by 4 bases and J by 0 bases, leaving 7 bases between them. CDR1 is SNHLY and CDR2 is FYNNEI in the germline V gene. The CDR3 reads CASSAGPSGNTIYF. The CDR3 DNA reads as TGTGCCAGCAGTGCGGGCCCCTCTGGAAACACCATATATTTT. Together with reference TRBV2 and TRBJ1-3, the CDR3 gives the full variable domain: EPEVTQTPSHQVTQMGQEVILRCVPISNHLYFYWYRQILGQKVEFLVSFYNNEISEKSEIFDDQFSVERPDGSNFTLKIRSTKLEDSAMYFCASSAGPSGNTIYFGEGSWLTVV.

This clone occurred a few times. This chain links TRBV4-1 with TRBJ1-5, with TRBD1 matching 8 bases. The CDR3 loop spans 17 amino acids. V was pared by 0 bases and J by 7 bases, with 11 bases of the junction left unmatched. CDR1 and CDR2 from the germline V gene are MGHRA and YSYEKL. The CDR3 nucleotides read TGCGCCAGCAGCCAAGATCGTAGACAGGGGCAGGGGCAGCCCCAGCATTTT. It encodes CASSQDRRQGQGQPQHF.